This entry is about one TCR beta chain. The data are from a study of shared clonotypes between healthy human individuals. Across the study: The study drew on two women and a few men aged 18 to 49 as donors.

PCR replicates from unsorted PBMC used about 300 ng DNA, and this amount was tens of thousands of T cell genomes. The table came from immunoSEQ multiplex PCR; TCRdb's copy has only in-frame clones and leaves some out. In the table there are over 400,000 clones, over 70% of which are singletons. The germline V and J ends were trimmed by 1 base and 1 base, with 6 bases remaining between them. CDR1 and CDR2 (germline): SGHVS, FNYEAQ. The CDR3 consists of 14 residues. Those who donated were healthy HIV-negative adults, with no recent acute infections or vaccinations reported. The source is a woman aged 40 to 55 in good health. Some clones in this sample may be carry-over from other donors' samples. The sample taken for sequencing was PBMCs. The chain couples TRBV7-6 to TRBJ2-3; D is perhaps TRBD1 or TRBD2 (5 bases each). CDR3 DNA: TGTGCCAGCAGCTTAGTGGGGGGCACAGATACGCAGTATTTT. Translation gives CASSLVGGTDTQYF.